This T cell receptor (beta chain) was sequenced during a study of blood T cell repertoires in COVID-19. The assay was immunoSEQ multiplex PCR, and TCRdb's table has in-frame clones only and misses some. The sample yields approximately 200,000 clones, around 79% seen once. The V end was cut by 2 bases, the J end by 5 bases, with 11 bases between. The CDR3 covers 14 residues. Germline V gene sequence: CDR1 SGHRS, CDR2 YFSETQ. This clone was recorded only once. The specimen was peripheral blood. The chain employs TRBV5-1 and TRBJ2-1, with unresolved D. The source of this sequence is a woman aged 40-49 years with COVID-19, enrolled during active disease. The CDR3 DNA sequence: TGCGCCAGCAGCTTCTCGCGACAAGACAATGAGCAGTTCTTC. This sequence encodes CASSFSRQDNEQFF.